This record covers a single T cell receptor (beta chain). Its specificity is unknown. Around 10^5 TCR templates per sample were assayed. The assay was immunoSEQ multiplex PCR, and TCRdb's table has in-frame clones only and misses some. This table holds around 100,000 clones, 91% found once. This CDR3 is built from 12 residues. Germline CDR1 and CDR2: MNHNY and SVGAGI (reference sequence). Trimming left V 7 bases short and J 1 base short, with 7 bases between. This record belongs to a study of siplizumab effects on memory and regulatory T cells. General study results and limits: Naive T cell populations appeared to exhibit greater diversity than memory cells and appeared to be major alloresponse contributors. Proliferating Tregs in siplizumab cultures were never verified as suppressive.

The rearrangement joins TRBV6-6 to TRBJ1-2; no clear D gene. This receptor was taken from a human donor in good health. Some clones in this sample may be carry-over from other donors' samples. Sequencing was done on a sample of CD4+ T cells sorted from blood. The CDR3 nucleotides read TGTGCCAGCAATAAGTTTAACTATGGCTACACCTTC. This gives the protein CASNKFNYGYTF.